The 17 T cell receptor beta chains in this list originate from one sample, sequenced in a study of CD8+CD57+ T cells in acquired aplastic anemia. CDR3 and TCR beta VDJ profiling relied on genomic DNA as the template. MiXCR, applied by TCRdb to the reads, yields one record per CDR3 protein. The profile covers about 160,000 distinct CDR3 sequences, with 35% to 55% appearing a single time and 0.9% to 1.2% taken by the ten largest. Sequencing was done on a sample of sorted CD4+, CD8+, or CD8+CD57+ T cells (not recorded which) from PBMCs. The receptors stem from a human donor in good health.

With regard to this clonotype: This may come from a read error, since a much larger clone is one base off. The chain links TRBV20-1 to TRBJ1-1; D possibly corresponds to TRBD1 (6 bases). The V gene's germline CDR1 is DFQATT and CDR2 SNEGSKA (reference sequence). CDR3 size: 15 residues. Here the CDR3 reads CSASIRGALNAEAFF. Written as DNA, the CDR3 is TGCAGTGCTAGTATTAGGGGGGCTCTGAACGCTGAAGCTTTCTTT.

Details on this clonotype: At one end, the junction sequence differs from germline, possibly due to a read error. CDR3 nucleotides: TGTGCCATCAGTAGCAGGGGTGCCTCTGGAAGCACCATACATTTT. Encoded protein: CAISSRGASGSTIHF. The chain carries TRBV10-3 and TRBJ1-3, with TRBD1 as a possible D gene (6 bases). Looked up from germline, CDR1 is ENHRY and CDR2 is SYGVKD. This CDR3 has 15 residues.

The sample holds many counts of this clonotype. This chain connects TRBV20-1 to TRBJ1-3, with TRBD1 as a possible D gene (6 bases). V gave up 4 bases and J gave up 4 bases, with 20 bases separating them. The CDR3 is 16 residues long. The V gene's germline CDR1 is DFQATT and CDR2 SNEGSKA (reference sequence). The DNA for the CDR3 is TGCAGTGCTACTGGGTCCGGACAGCACCTCGGAAACACCATATATTTT. Protein: CSATGSGQHLGNTIYF.

The chain combines TRBV15 with TRBJ2-7; 9 nucleotides agree with TRBD2. After removal of 3 bases from V and 6 bases from J, the junction contained 9 bases not matched to a gene. The CDR3 extends over 15 amino acids. Germline V gene data show CDR1 as LNHNV and CDR2 as YYDKDF (reference sequence). Written as DNA, the CDR3 is TGTGCCACCAGCAGGACGATAGCGGGAGTAGGCGAGCAGTACTTC. It specifies CATSRTIAGVGEQYF.

V usage is TRBV12-3 or TRBV12-4 and J usage is TRBJ1-1; 11 nucleotides match TRBD1. Germline trimming cut 10 bases from V and 4 bases from J; bases unmatched to any gene: 11. The CDR3 extends over 15 amino acids. This chain's CDR3 is CATGTGGLLGTEAFF. DNA of the CDR3: TGTGCCACCGGGACAGGGGGGTTGCTGGGCACTGAAGCTTTCTTT.

This clonotype was seen many times. J is TRBJ1-1 and V is TRBV10-2, with no clear D. V was trimmed by 1 base and J by 4 bases, leaving 19 bases between them. This CDR3 contains 17 residues. Germline-derived CDR1 and CDR2 are WSHSY and SAAADI. CDR3 protein: CASSEWRLLPAGTEAFF. The CDR3 nucleotides are TGCGCCAGCAGTGAGTGGAGGCTACTCCCCGCCGGCACTGAAGCTTTCTTT.

As to this clonotype: One junction end does not reproduce the germline sequence, and a read error may be involved. The chain combines TRBV6-1 with TRBJ2-1; D call uncertain. This CDR3 region has 11 residues. The germline V gene has CDR1 MNHNS and CDR2 SASEGT. The CDR3 region has the DNA TGTGCCAGCAGGCCAGCTAACGAGCAATTCTTC. It specifies CASRPANEQFF.

The chain uses TRBV2 and TRBJ1-2; tentative D call: TRBD1 (5 bases). The germline V gene has CDR1 SNHLY and CDR2 FYNNEI. The V end lost 6 bases, the J end lost 5 bases, and 19 bases lay between the germline ends. The CDR3 contains 15 residues. The CDR3 DNA sequence: TGTGCCAGCAGCGAAACCCGACAGAGCCAATATGGCTACACCTTC. Protein: CASSETRQSQYGYTF.

A remark on this clonotype: A much larger clone is a single base away; this may be a read error. V gene TRBV10-3 combines with J gene TRBJ1-2; 7 bases are shared with TRBD1. J lost 8 bases, V lost 5 bases, and 8 bases had no gene match. The CDR3 totals 13 residues. Germline V gives CDR1 ENHRY, CDR2 SYGVKD. The CDR3 loop is CAISPRLGGGYTF. CDR3 bases: TGTGCCATCAGTCCGCGTTTAGGGGGCGGCTACACCTTC.

Ten or more counts support this clonotype. The V gene is TRBV5-1, the J gene TRBJ2-1; perhaps TRBD1 as D (6 bases). V was pared by 5 bases and J by 10 bases, with 22 bases between. CDR1 and CDR2 from the germline V gene are SGHRS and YFSETQ. The CDR3 runs 15 residues. The CDR3 DNA reads as TGCGCCAGCAGTAGGTCGACAGGCGGTACGGGGGAGCAGTTCTTC. Amino acid sequence: CASSRSTGGTGEQFF.

This clonotype appeared a few times. The chain has TRBV27 and TRBJ1-1; D is uncertain. V was cut by 5 bases and J by 3 bases, with 7 bases left in between. This CDR3 contains 12 residues. Per the germline V gene, CDR1 is MNHEY and CDR2 is SMNVEV (reference sequence). The CDR3 loop reads CASSHRDTEAFF. In nucleotides, the CDR3 is TGTGCCAGCAGTCACAGAGACACTGAAGCTTTCTTT.

The chain joins TRBV15 to TRBJ2-1; D is possibly TRBD2 (6 bases). The CDR3 consists of 13 residues. Trimming took 1 base from V and 9 from J, leaving 10 bases between them. Germline assignment: CDR1 LNHNV and CDR2 YYDKDF (reference sequence). CDR3 nucleotides: TGTGCCACCAGCAGAGGGGGGGTGGTTGAGCAGTTCTTC. Amino acids: CATSRGGVVEQFF.

This clonotype showed up many times. The rearrangement links TRBV20-1 to TRBJ1-1; 7 positions match TRBD1. V was pared by 1 base and J by 4 bases, with 6 bases of the junction left unmatched. CDR3 size: 14 residues. From germline, CDR1 is DFQATT and CDR2 SNEGSKA (reference sequence). The CDR3 DNA is TGCAGTGCTAGAGCCTCGACAGGGCCCACTGAAGCTTTCTTT. Its translation is CSARASTGPTEAFF.

The genes are TRBV7-2 and TRBJ2-3; the match to TRBD1 covers 8 bases. The CDR3 is made up of 13 amino acids. Germline V lookup: CDR1 SGHTA, CDR2 FQGNSA. J was trimmed by 4 bases and V by 6 bases; bases with no gene match: 3. Here the CDR3 DNA reads TGTGCCAGCAGGGCACAGGGGGCAGATACGCAGTATTTT. Residues: CASRAQGADTQYF.

V is TRBV19 and J is TRBJ2-7; D unclear. The CDR3 length is 13 residues. V was shortened by 2 bases and J by 2 bases, with 7 bases between the two germline ends. Looked up from germline, CDR1 is LNHDA and CDR2 is SQIVND (reference sequence). CDR3 coding DNA: TGTGCCAGTAGTATAAATGGACCCTACGAGCAGTACTTC. Residues: CASSINGPYEQYF.

A word on this clonotype: No conserved phenylalanine or tryptophan ends this CDR3, so it is likely a read error. The genes are TRBV19 and TRBJ2-2; no definite D call. Germline V gene lookup returns CDR1 LNHDA and CDR2 SQIVND (reference sequence). V dropped 5 bases and J dropped 0 bases, with 16 bases sitting between them. The CDR3 length is 17 residues. CDR3 sequence (DNA): TGTGCCAGTAGTTGGGTTTTTTTAAAGGCGAACACCGGGGAGCTGTTTTCT. Translating it yields CASSWVFLKANTGELFS.

This clonotype was seen just once. The V gene is TRBV20-1, the J gene TRBJ2-1; 7 nucleotides match TRBD2. The ends lost 0 bases at V and 3 bases at J; junction bases unmatched: 8. CDR1 and CDR2 from the germline V gene are DFQATT and SNEGSKA (reference sequence). This CDR3 is built from 16 residues. The CDR3 region has the DNA TGCAGTGCTAGAGATCTTGGGAGGGGAGACTACAATGAGCAGTTCTTC. It encodes CSARDLGRGDYNEQFF.